This is a list of T cell receptor beta chains from one sample in a study of blood T cells in healthy people across ages. TCRdb used MiXCR to reprocess the 5' RACE reads, holding one entry per CDR3 protein. The sample lists more than 800,000 distinct CDR3 sequences, around 43% occurring once. Sequencing was performed on blood. Receptors originate from a woman aged 60-75 years in good health. CDR3s include the opening cysteine and the closing phenylalanine or tryptophan. The D gene is left open where the match is weak. The size entry is marked missing in some rows and otherwise reads once, few, many or a size class.

V	size	J	D	DNA	CDR3
TRBV5-1	NA	TRBJ2-6	NA	TGCGCCAGCAGCTTGCAGTCTCAGGGGACTAACTCTGGGGCCAACGTCCTGACTTTC	CASSLQSQGTNSGANVLTF
TRBV6-1	NA	TRBJ2-1	TRBD2	TGTGCCAGCAGCCGACCCCTAGCGGGTTCCTACAATGAGCAGTTCTTC	CASSRPLAGSYNEQFF
TRBV6-6	NA	TRBJ2-7	TRBD2	TGTGCCAGCAGTTACCTCCCTGGGAGGGCAGGCGAGCAGTACTTC	CASSYLPGRAGEQYF
TRBV7-7	few	TRBJ2-1	TRBD2	TGTGCCAGCAGCCAAGGACTAGGCAATGAGCAGTTCTTC	CASSQGLGNEQFF
TRBV18	few	TRBJ2-7	TRBD2	TGTGCCAGCTCACGGGCTAGCGGGAGCAACGAGCAGTACTTC	CASSRASGSNEQYF
TRBV6-1	NA	TRBJ2-3	TRBD2	TGTGCCAGCAGCCCGACTAGCGGGTGGGGGGATACGCAGTATTTT	CASSPTSGWGDTQYF
TRBV29-1	many	TRBJ1-1	NA	TGCAGCGTTGTGGGCAGCCTTCGATCTAACACTGAAGCTTTCTTT	CSVVGSLRSNTEAFF
TRBV10-2	NA	TRBJ2-1	TRBD2	TGCGCCAGCAGTGAGATGGCTAGCGGGAGGAACCTCTACAATGAGCAGTTCTTC	CASSEMASGRNLYNEQFF
TRBV20-1	NA	TRBJ2-7	TRBD2	TGCAGTGCCTTAGCGGGAGGGCCAAACGAGCAGTACTTC	CSALAGGPNEQYF
TRBV6-1	NA	TRBJ1-5	TRBD1	TGTGCCAGCAGAACCGGGACAGGGGGGAGGAGTCAGCCCCAGCATTTT	CASRTGTGGRSQPQHF
TRBV4-2	NA	TRBJ2-7	TRBD1	TGTGCCAGCAGCCAAGATAATCCGGGACAGGGCGGACTCTACGAGCAGTACTTC	CASSQDNPGQGGLYEQYF